This is a list of T cell receptor beta chains from one sample in a study of post-analysis software for immune sequencing data. TCRdb itself ran the PCR reads through MiXCR, one entry per CDR3 protein. The sample yields approximately 730,000 distinct CDR3 sequences, around 46% seen once. Material for sequencing was blood. These receptors all come from a girl aged 5 to 17 with multiple sclerosis. CDR3s include the opening cysteine and the closing phenylalanine or tryptophan. The size of a clone is reported for some rows only, either as once, few or many, or as a class for expanded clones.

- TRBJ1-5 TRBV10-3 CAISESDGVLSNQPQHF
- TRBJ2-3 TRBV20-1 CSARVSGTDTQYF
once TRBJ2-1 TRBV7-9 CASSFQAGGNNEQFF
- TRBJ2-7 TRBV7-6 CASSLVGAGVLPYEQYF
- TRBJ2-2 TRBV28 CASTSGPTGELFF
- TRBJ1-5 TRBV6-5 CASSLFGAKDSPQHF
- TRBJ1-2 TRBV11-2 CASDSGTFLTGYTF
few - TRBV29-1 CSVVTGWSEQYF
- - TRBV7-8 CASSRTDNYEQYF
- TRBJ2-1 TRBV29-1 CSVLRENSYNEQFF
- TRBJ1-5 TRBV6-2/TRBV6-3 CASSYVPGRPTLNQPQHF
- TRBJ2-1 TRBV11-1 CASSTPGLVPHEQFF
few TRBJ1-5 TRBV15 CATSQDGGGANQPQHF
- TRBJ1-1 TRBV10-3 CAISQKPDALGYTEAFF
- TRBJ2-1 TRBV24-1 CATSMTAGNEQFF
- TRBJ2-4 TRBV27 CASRGVAKNIQYF
- TRBJ1-1 TRBV9 CASSAWGGPNTEAFF
- TRBJ2-7 TRBV5-1 CASSGRLASPYEQYF
few TRBJ2-3 TRBV2 CASSEEDRTTGDTQYF
few TRBJ2-7 TRBV20-1 CSARDNPAGNYEQYF
few TRBJ2-1 TRBV12-3/TRBV12-4 CASSLASGIAYNEQFF
- TRBJ2-3 TRBV20-1 CSAHPRHLVTDTQYF
few TRBJ2-3 TRBV29-1 CSVEDAPPDTQYF
- TRBJ2-3 TRBV2 CASHGSGTDTQYF
many TRBJ2-1 TRBV29-1 CSVPDPIGLGEFF
few TRBJ2-1 TRBV7-9 CASSRGLAGVGNEQFF
- TRBJ2-3 TRBV7-9 CASSSPDGFSTDTQYF
- TRBJ2-6 TRBV6-2/TRBV6-3 CASGTSGSGANVLTF